This entry describes one T cell receptor beta chain. The source of the sample is a study of blood T cell repertoires in COVID-19. At the level of the study: COVID-19 samples from acute and convalescent phases originated in the United States, Italy and Spain. PBMCs, B-cell-depleted T cells, or T cells provided the cDNA or gDNA that made up the material.

Germline assignment: CDR1 SGHRS and CDR2 YFSETQ. The CDR3 length is 16 residues. Losses at the gene ends were 7 bases for V and 1 base for J; bases not matched to a gene: 11. Per the original data handling: Amplification of reference gene primers provided the estimated nucleated cell counts. Generated by immunoSEQ multiplex PCR, the TCRdb table keeps only in-frame clones and is missing some. D and trimming come from the DNA, and the V and J calls and clone size come from that table. The table has 150,000 to 200,000 clones, roughly 80% seen once. This TCR derives from a man over 45 who had recovered from COVID-19. Sequenced: peripheral blood. The gene calls are TRBV5-1 and TRBJ2-3, with 8 bases lining up with TRBD1. CDR3 sequence reads: CASFDRGLRGTDTQYF. The DNA for the CDR3 is TGCGCCAGCTTCGACAGGGGACTCAGGGGCACAGATACGCAGTATTTT.